This T cell receptor (beta chain) comes out of a study of T cell responses to AZD1222 COVID-19 vaccine (dated by TCRdb to about 2021). Study-wide context: Because spike-specific TCR depth and breadth did not differ between the two schedules, AZD1222 recipients who got a second dose at roughly 4 weeks were pooled with those who got a second dose at roughly 12 weeks. Trial participants were enrolled by age into subgroups of 18-55, 56-69 and 70-plus years, and around 150, 29 and 61 TCR-sequenced participants, respectively, were included in these subgroups. A total of just over 230 trial participants underwent TCR sequencing, of whom roughly 210 had received two doses of AZD1222 and about 25 had received two doses of the MenACWY control vaccine.

The V end loses 3 bases and the J end loses 5 bases, and a stretch of 13 bases separates them. CDR1 MNHEY and CDR2 SMNVEV are derived from the germline V gene (reference sequence). Measured from the cysteine to the phenylalanine, the CDR3 is 15 residues long. Just the 45-base CDR3 DNA is kept, in frame starting at base 1. Points the paper makes about the study in general: The vaccine-associated CD4 TCRs covered the entire spike protein, and the dominant responses fell in regions 160-218 and 743-854. Reportedly, close to half of the unique spike-specific TCRs recognized epitopes lying outside the regions that are mutated in the B.1.351 and B.1.1.7 variants. The 56-69-year group was small, and its depth increase did not reach significance, likely because of low power. Because no day 14 peak-response samples were available, the repertoires could be characterized only after the peak T cell response. A significant rise in spike-specific TCR breadth and depth was observed after two AZD1222 doses relative to day 0 and relative to MenACWY recipients. Participants were mostly white British and included more females than males, and it was suggested by the authors that clonal diversity may have been underestimated. Conclusions about previously exposed vaccinees are limited because only five to seven AZD1222 recipients were SARS-CoV-2 seropositive at baseline.

The sample's time point label, in plain terms: baseline before first vaccination. The vaccinee samples were drawn from two UK trials, COV001 and COV002, one of which was a single-blind randomized controlled phase 2/3 trial testing AZD1222 (ChAdOx1 nCoV-19) in healthy adults. Trial participant PBMC samples were collected at day 0 and day 28 after the second dose for TCRbeta chain sequencing. The CDR3 regions of human TCRbeta chains were subjected to immunosequencing. The paper's processing steps were these. TCRs in the repertoires were matched against a reference library of SARS-CoV-2-specific TCRs that had been generated with the MIRA antigen-specificity platform. Breadth was defined as the fraction of unique TCRs that were SARS-CoV-2-associated. Depth was defined as the fraction of total T cells that were SARS-CoV-2-associated. Using the MIRA data, each spike-specific TCR was assigned both to the spike region to which the TCR was reactive and to a CD4 or CD8 class. Log10-transformed breadth and depth values were compared by one-way ANOVA with Sidak's multiple comparisons tests. TCRdb mirrors the immuneACCESS table, restricted to in-frame sequences. Some clones are absent from its copies; in checked studies, under half trace to an unresolved V gene, and the reason for the others is unknown. V, J and clone size reflect that table, while D and trimming were determined from the DNA. The sample profile shows about 53,000 clones; roughly 80% of them were found once. In total, the top ten clones hold roughly a quarter of the sample.

As to this clone: Its specific antigen is unknown. Base-call qualities are not available, and no considerably larger clone is one nucleotide away.

The V and J segments used are TRBV27 and TRBJ1-4, with no reliable assignment of the D segment. The sample here was peripheral blood, taken on day 0 of AZD1222 vaccination. This receptor was identified in an adult in good health. This receptor carries the CDR3 CASSFSRVLNEKLFF. The DNA sequence is as follows: TGTGCCAGCAGTTTTTCGCGCGTATTAAATGAAAAACTGTTTTTT.